The T cell receptor beta chain described here comes from a study of blood T cell repertoires in COVID-19 (TCRdb year 2020). In the study overall: The collaborator samples originated in the United States, Italy and Spain and spanned the acute and convalescent phases of COVID-19. The dataset comprised deeply sampled blood TCRbeta repertoires from subjects exposed to, actively infected with, or recovered from COVID-19. The repertoires were released in a freely available public database meant as a resource for research on the immune response to SARS-CoV-2. The material from the prospective study consisted of cDNA or gDNA derived from T cells, B-cell-depleted T cells, or PBMCs. The samples were drawn from two sources: the first 160 participants of the ongoing ImmuneRACE study, and 1,000 to 1,500 subjects contributed by 6 global collaborators. Nearly every sample came with metadata listing a de-identified subject ID, COVID-19 status, age in years and sex. Where available, HLA class I and class II types were taken from metadata supplied by the sample provider and were not determined by assay-based typing.

Including the terminal cysteine and phenylalanine, the CDR3 comprises 15 residues. Only the CDR3 portion is preserved as DNA: 45 bases, with reading frame beginning at the first base. Trimming at the junction amounts to 5 bases on V and 3 bases on J, and the germline ends lie 17 bases apart. From the germline V gene, CDR1 is SGHTA and CDR2 is FQGNSA. Participants in the prospective study were enrolled through a virtual design, were aged roughly 18 to 100 years, and lived in roughly 26 United States geographic areas. Cohort assignment in the prospective study relied on participant-reported clinical history from a screening survey and a study questionnaire. Recovered participants in ImmuneRACE Cohort 3 were defined as having two consecutive negative NP/OP PCR tests, clearance from a healthcare professional, or resolution of symptoms. In the prospective study, mobile phlebotomists collected whole blood, serum and a nasopharyngeal or oropharyngeal swab from each participant. Additional blood draws and questionnaires over an approximately two-month period could optionally be provided by prospective study participants. Before DNA extraction, blood samples from the prospective study were shipped at room temperature or frozen.

The immunoSEQ Assay, a bias-controlled multiplex PCR, was used to amplify TCRbeta CDR3 regions from genomic DNA. Regarding the original processing steps: The number of nucleated cells in each sample was estimated by amplification of reference gene primers within the assay. Sequence reads were collapsed and filtered to measure the absolute abundance of every unique TCRbeta CDR3 rearrangement. Productive Simpson clonality was computed per sample as the square root of Simpson's diversity index over productive rearrangements. TCRdb took over this immuneACCESS table, retaining in-frame rearrangements with V and J assigned. Such tables are incomplete; in checked studies, under half of the missing clones stem from an unresolved V gene, and the remainder is unexplained. The V and J calls and clone size are taken from that table; D and trimming were inferred from the DNA. The sample records approximately 200,000 clones, 87% of which are singletons. Jointly, the top ten make up approximately 11% of the sample.

Turning to this clone: Which antigen it targets is not known. Within one base of it there is no much larger clone, and no base qualities were kept.

Study-wide conclusions, independent of this receptor: Clinical and demographic metadata were provided uncurated, with the amount varying by source and participant.

The rearrangement joined TRBV7-2 to TRBJ2-7; 6 matching bases give a weak D call of TRBD2. The TCR originated in a man between 25 and 39 years old who had recovered from COVID-19. The sequenced sample consisted of PBMCs or T cells enriched from blood (not recorded which). CDR3 region: CASSKNSKGLYEQYF. The sequenced DNA is TGTGCCAGCAGCAAAAACTCTAAGGGACTCTACGAGCAGTACTTC.